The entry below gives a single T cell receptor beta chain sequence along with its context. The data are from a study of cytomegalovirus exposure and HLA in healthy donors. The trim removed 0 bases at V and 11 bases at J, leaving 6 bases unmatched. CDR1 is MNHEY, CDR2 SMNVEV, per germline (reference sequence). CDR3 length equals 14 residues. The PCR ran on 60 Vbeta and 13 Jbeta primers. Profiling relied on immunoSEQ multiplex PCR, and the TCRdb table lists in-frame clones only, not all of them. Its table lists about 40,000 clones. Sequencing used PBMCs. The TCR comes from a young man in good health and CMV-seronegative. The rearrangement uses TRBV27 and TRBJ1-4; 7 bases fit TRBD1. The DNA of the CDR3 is TGTGCCAGCAGTTTATCAGGTCAACAGGGGAAACTGTTTTTT. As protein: CASSLSGQQGKLFF.